Sequencing of this T cell receptor (beta chain) was carried out in a study of T cells in Graves' hyperthyroidism and ophthalmopathy (dated by TCRdb to the late 2010s). Regarding the study in general: Peripheral blood samples were taken at the time of initial diagnosis, prior to any treatment. To identify TCR V-J signatures that set the groups apart, the researchers used a discovery cohort of about a hundred patients, made up of fewer than 50 with Graves' ophthalmopathy and about 55 with stable Graves' hyperthyroidism. TCR Vbeta CDR3 sequencing of approximately 140 peripheral blood samples (43 ophthalmopathy, roughly 74 hyperthyroidism and roughly 17 progressor patients) is reported in the paper. Prospective prediction of ophthalmopathy was tested in an independent validation cohort of fewer than 20 hyperthyroidism patients and some 17 patients who later progressed to ophthalmopathy. Following sampling, methimazole starting at 30 mg daily was given to hyperthyroidism patients, and high-dose intravenous methylprednisolone was given to ophthalmopathy patients. The study also compared thyroid tissue and blood T-cell repertoires from about six Graves' hyperthyroidism patients. The 85 to 100 discovery patients were randomly split 7:3 into training and test sets.

On this clonotype: This clone's antigen is unknown. Per-base quality was not reported, and no clone a single base away is much larger than it.

The full study reports these points: Sample size was not statistically predetermined, and investigators were not blinded to group allocation. A 13 V-J signature model separated ophthalmopathy from stable hyperthyroidism, with around 91% sensitivity and roughly 81% specificity in cross-validation and 80%/75% in testing. During validation, the model predicted progression to ophthalmopathy a median of roughly 7.1 months ahead of onset, with around 70% sensitivity and less than 85% specificity. Most expanded thyroid clonotypes (frequency above 0.001) were also found in blood, which suggests that blood repertoires may mirror thyroid immune responses.

A patient counted as having stable Graves' hyperthyroidism if no progression to ophthalmopathy occurred over 18 months of follow-up. Hyperthyroidism patients were newly diagnosed, had a disease duration of under 2 months, and were aged 18 to 65 years. Patients with uncontrolled infections, other autoimmune diseases, pregnancy or lactation were excluded. Diagnoses relied on clinical symptoms, serum thyroxine and TRAb, thyroid ultrasound and orbital computed tomography. PBMCs were separated from roughly 10 ml of fresh peripheral blood using Ficoll-Paque density gradient centrifugation. Total RNA was extracted with Trizol reagent, and quality was checked on an Agilent 2100 Bioanalyzer. Amplification of TCR beta CDR3 regions was carried out from RNA transcripts. The first round of RT-PCR for the TCR CDR3 was performed with the HTBI primer set and the Qiagen OneStep RT-PCR kit. The libraries were constructed in a second round of multiplex PCR and then size-selected and purified. The libraries were sequenced on an Illumina HiSeq2000 using paired-end 100 bp reads. From the authors' description of their analysis: SOAPnuke was used to process the raw data, with reads discarded if the reads contained adapters or uncalled bases, had a mean Phred below 15, or lacked an exact constant-primer or identifier match. High-quality paired reads were merged using COPE v1.2.5, and each unique nucleotide sequence was defined as a clonotype. MiTCR v1.1 was used to align the clonotypes against IMGT TRBV, TRBD and TRBJ reference segments. Analysis was restricted to V-J combinations with a frequency above 0.0001, which covered approximately 99% of repertoires. The TCS score was defined as the ratio of F50 (clonal expansion) to E x V (chaos), calculated using BLOSUM62-based TCRdist between CDR3 peptides within each V-J. Welch's t-statistics and random forest reduced fewer than 600 V-J features to fewer than 15, which were used in a naive Bayes classifier (R e1071). TCRdb's own reprocessing of the public reads used fastp at Q25 and MiXCR and kept productive beta chains. Each CDR3 protein gets just one entry, which takes the most common genes and DNA from the rows behind it. The V and J calls and clone size come from TCRdb's table, not from the authors' own analysis. This sample gives about 510,000 distinct CDR3 sequences in total; roughly 15% of them show up just once. Together, the top ten hold about 14% of the sample.

Source material: blood. The receptor's source is a woman aged 40 to 55 with Graves' hyperthyroidism.

For the CDR3, the sequence is CSARVSQRVMNTEAFF. The DNA is as follows: TGCAGTGCTAGAGTAAGCCAGCGGGTGATGAACACTGAAGCTTTCTTT. Recombination connected TRBV20-1 to TRBJ1-1; the D gene cannot be named for sure. From the cysteine up to the phenylalanine, the CDR3 has a length of 16 residues. Left in the record is the CDR3 DNA by itself, 48 bases read in frame from the first base. As encoded in the germline V gene (reference sequence), CDR1 is DFQATT while CDR2 is SNEGSKA. V and J are truncated by 1 base and 0 bases respectively, leaving an intervening sequence of 15 bases.